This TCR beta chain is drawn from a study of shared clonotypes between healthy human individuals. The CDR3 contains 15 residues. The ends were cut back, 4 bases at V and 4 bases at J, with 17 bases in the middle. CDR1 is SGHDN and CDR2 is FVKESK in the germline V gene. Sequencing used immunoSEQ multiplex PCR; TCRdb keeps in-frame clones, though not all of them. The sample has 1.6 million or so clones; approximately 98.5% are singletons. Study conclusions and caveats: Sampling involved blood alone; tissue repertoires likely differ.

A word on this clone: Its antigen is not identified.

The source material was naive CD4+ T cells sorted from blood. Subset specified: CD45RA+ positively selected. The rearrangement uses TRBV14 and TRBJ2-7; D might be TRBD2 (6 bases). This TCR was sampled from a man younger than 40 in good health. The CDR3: CASSPHGSFEYEQYF. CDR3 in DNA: TGTGCCAGCAGCCCCCACGGGAGTTTCGAGTACGAGCAGTACTTC.